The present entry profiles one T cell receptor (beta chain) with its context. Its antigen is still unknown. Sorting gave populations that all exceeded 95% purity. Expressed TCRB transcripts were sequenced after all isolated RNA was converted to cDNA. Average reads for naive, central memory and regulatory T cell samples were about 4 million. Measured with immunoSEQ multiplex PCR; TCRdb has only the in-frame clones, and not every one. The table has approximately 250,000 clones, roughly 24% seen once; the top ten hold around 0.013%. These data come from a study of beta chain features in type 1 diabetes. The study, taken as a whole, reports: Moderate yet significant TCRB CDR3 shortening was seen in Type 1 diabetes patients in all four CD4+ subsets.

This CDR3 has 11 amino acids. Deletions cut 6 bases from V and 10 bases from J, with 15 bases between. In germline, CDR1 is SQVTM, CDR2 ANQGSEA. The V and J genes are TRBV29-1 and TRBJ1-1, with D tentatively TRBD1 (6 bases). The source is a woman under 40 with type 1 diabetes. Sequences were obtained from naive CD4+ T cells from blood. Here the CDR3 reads CSVGYRALAFF. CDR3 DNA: TGCAGCGTGGGGTACAGGGCGTTAGCTTTCTTT. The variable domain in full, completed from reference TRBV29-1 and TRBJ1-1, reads SAVISQKPSRDICQRGTSLTIQCQVDSQVTMMFWYRQQPGQSLTLIATANQGSEATYESGFVIDKFPISRPNLTFSTLTVSNMSPEDSSIYLCSVGYRALAFFGQGTRLTVV.